The 12 T cell receptor beta chains listed next were all sequenced from one sample in a study of T cell responses to AZD1222 COVID-19 vaccine listed by TCRdb under 2021. Receptors were amplified or captured by the immunoSEQ multiplex PCR assay. TCRdb holds this immuneACCESS table with in-frame rearrangements only. Some clones are missing; in checked studies, unresolved V genes explain under half, and the rest has no known cause. The sample table lists 80,000 or so clones, 90% of them with a count of one. Roughly 5.2% of the sample goes to the ten largest clones. In light of the paper, this sample's time point label describes: baseline before first vaccination. The sequencing used peripheral blood, collected on day 0 of AZD1222 vaccination. The receptors come from an adult in good health.

The CDR3 loop is CASSPDGLNEKLFF. DNA of the CDR3: TGCGCCAGCAGCCCAGACGGCCTTAATGAAAAACTGTTTTTT. The rearrangement uses TRBV5-1 and TRBJ1-4, with D hard to call. The germline CDR1 and CDR2 sequences are SGHRS and YFSETQ. CDR3 length: 14 residues. V was cut by 4 bases and J by 4 bases, with 11 bases left in between.

This clone was seen only a few times. This chain uses TRBV19 with TRBJ2-7; no firm D call. Germline V gene sequence: CDR1 LNHDA, CDR2 SQIVND (reference sequence). Trimming pared 5 bases from V and 2 bases from J, leaving 10 bases between. CDR3 length: 13 residues. The CDR3: CASSLRAPYEQYF. In nucleotides, the CDR3 is TGTGCCAGTAGTCTCCGGGCCCCCTACGAGCAGTACTTC.

V usage is TRBV5-6 and J usage is TRBJ1-2; maybe TRBD1 (5 bases). The CDR3 spans 12 residues. In germline, CDR1 is SGHDT, CDR2 YYEEEE. V was clipped by 7 bases and J by 3 bases, with 10 bases between them. This chain's CDR3 is CASSDSDYGYTF. DNA of the CDR3: TGTGCCAGCTCTGACAGCGACTATGGCTACACCTTC.

The chain joins TRBV18 to TRBJ1-5; 7 nucleotides match TRBD1. CDR1 is KGHSH, CDR2 LQKENI, per germline. CDR3 length: 15 residues. The trim removed 3 bases at V and 6 bases at J, leaving 8 bases unmatched. In DNA form, the CDR3 reads TGTGCCAGCTCACCTGGACAGGCAAGGACTCAGCCCCAGCATTTT. Protein sequence: CASSPGQARTQPQHF.

CDR3 in amino acids: CASSPRDRGTDTQYF. DNA for the CDR3: TGCGCCAGCAGCCCCCGGGACAGGGGGACAGATACGCAGTATTTT. The gene calls are TRBV4-3 and TRBJ2-3, with 11 bases matching TRBD1. The V gene's germline CDR1 is LGHNA and CDR2 YSLEER. The CDR3 sequence is 15 residues long. With 4 bases clipped from V and 3 bases from J, the junction kept 3 bases outside the gene matches.

The V and J genes are TRBV6-5 and TRBJ2-3; D possibly corresponds to TRBD1 (5 bases). V was clipped by 6 bases and J by 6 bases, with 16 bases between them. Germline values: CDR1 MNHEY, CDR2 SVGAGI. The CDR3 is made up of 14 amino acids. Written as DNA, the CDR3 is TGTGCCAGCAGGAACACAGGAAACGCGGATACGCAGTATTTT. Protein sequence: CASRNTGNADTQYF.

This clone is a singleton in its sample. V usage is TRBV7-2 and J usage is TRBJ1-4, with 7 nucleotides matching TRBD1. V lost 1 base to trimming and J lost 5 bases; unmatched junction nucleotides: 4. In germline, CDR1 is SGHTA, CDR2 FQGNSA. CDR3 length: 15 residues. The CDR3 DNA reads TGTGCCAGCAGCTTAGGGACAGGAAAAAATGAAAAACTGTTTTTT. It yields the protein CASSLGTGKNEKLFF. Together with reference TRBV7-2 and TRBJ1-4, the CDR3 gives the full variable domain: GAGVSQSPSNKVTEKGKDVELRCDPISGHTALYWYRQSLGQGLEFLIYFQGNSAPDKSGLPSDRFSAERTGGSVSTLTIQRTQQEDSAVYLCASSLGTGKNEKLFFGSGTQLSVL.

The chain carries TRBV18 and TRBJ2-2; no definite D call. V was trimmed by 0 bases and J by 3 bases, leaving 8 bases between them. Germline V lookup: CDR1 KGHSH, CDR2 LQKENI. The CDR3 runs 15 residues. The CDR3 sequence: CASSPPRQYTGELFF. The CDR3 nucleotides are TGTGCCAGCTCACCACCTCGGCAGTACACCGGGGAGCTGTTTTTT.

The chain links TRBV7-8 to TRBJ1-4; weak D call: TRBD1 (5 bases). This CDR3 has 15 amino acids. The germline V gene encodes CDR1 SGHVS and CDR2 FQNEAQ. V was pared by 1 base and J by 4 bases, with 10 bases between. Written as DNA, the CDR3 is TGTGCCAGCAGCTTAGACAGGACTCATAATGAAAAACTGTTTTTT. This sequence encodes CASSLDRTHNEKLFF.

The gene calls are TRBV28 and TRBJ2-3; a weak D match, TRBD1 (7 bases). The germline gives CDR1 MDHEN, CDR2 SYDVKM. Trimming shortened V by 6 bases and J by 2 bases, and 15 bases separated the two germline ends. The CDR3 covers 15 residues. CDR3 nucleotide sequence: TGTGCCAGCAGCCCCCGGGGGACAGCCACAGATACGCAGTATTTT. It translates to CASSPRGTATDTQYF.

This clone was detected only once. The rearrangement links TRBV6-1 to TRBJ1-2, with D unclear. Germline V lookup: CDR1 MNHNS, CDR2 SASEGT. Trimming pared 0 bases from V and 2 bases from J, leaving 7 bases between. CDR3 length: 14 amino acids. In DNA form, the CDR3 reads TGTGCCAGCAGTGAAGCCGGCCGAAACTATGGCTACACCTTC. It encodes CASSEAGRNYGYTF.

The chain employs TRBV29-1 and TRBJ1-2, with D tentatively TRBD1 (5 bases). The germline CDR1 and CDR2 sequences are SQVTM and ANQGSEA. Trimming took 4 bases from V and 1 from J, leaving 16 bases between them. There are 15 residues in the CDR3. The CDR3 loop reads CSVGVGRGVNYGYTF. As DNA, the CDR3 is TGCAGCGTTGGGGTGGGACGGGGAGTTAACTATGGCTACACCTTC.